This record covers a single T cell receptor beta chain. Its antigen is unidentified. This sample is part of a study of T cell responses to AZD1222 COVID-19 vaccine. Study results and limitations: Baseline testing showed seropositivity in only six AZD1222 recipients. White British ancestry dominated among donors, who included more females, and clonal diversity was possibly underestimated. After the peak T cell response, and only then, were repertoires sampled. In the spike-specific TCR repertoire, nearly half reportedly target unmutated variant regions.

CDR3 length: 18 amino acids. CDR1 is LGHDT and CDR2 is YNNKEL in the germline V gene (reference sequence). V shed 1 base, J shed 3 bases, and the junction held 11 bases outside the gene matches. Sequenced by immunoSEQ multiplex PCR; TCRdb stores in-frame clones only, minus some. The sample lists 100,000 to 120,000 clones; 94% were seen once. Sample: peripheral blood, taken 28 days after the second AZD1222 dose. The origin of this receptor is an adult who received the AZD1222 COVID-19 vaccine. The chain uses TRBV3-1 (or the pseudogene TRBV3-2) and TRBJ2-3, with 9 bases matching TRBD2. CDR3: CASSQGYSGGGLTDTQYF. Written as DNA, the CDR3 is TGTGCCAGCAGCCAAGGATATAGCGGGGGCGGGTTGACAGATACGCAGTATTTT.